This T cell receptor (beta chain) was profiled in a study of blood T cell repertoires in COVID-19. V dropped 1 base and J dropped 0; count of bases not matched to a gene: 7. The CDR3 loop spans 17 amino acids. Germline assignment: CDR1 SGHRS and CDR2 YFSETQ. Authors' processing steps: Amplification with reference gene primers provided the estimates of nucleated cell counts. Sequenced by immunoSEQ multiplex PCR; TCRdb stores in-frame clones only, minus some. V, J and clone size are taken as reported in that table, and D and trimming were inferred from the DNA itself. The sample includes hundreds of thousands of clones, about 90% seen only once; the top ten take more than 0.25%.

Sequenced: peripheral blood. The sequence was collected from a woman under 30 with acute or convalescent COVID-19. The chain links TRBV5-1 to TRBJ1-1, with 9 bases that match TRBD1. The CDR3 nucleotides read TGCGCCAGCAGCTTGTCCGGGACAGGGCTTATGAACACTGAAGCTTTCTTT. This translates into CASSLSGTGLMNTEAFF.